A single sample is the source of the 7 T cell receptor beta chains below, sequenced in a study of T-cell reconstitution after alpha-beta-depleted transplantation in children. As it was prepared, the TCRbeta library received unique molecular identifiers. TCRdb fed the PCR reads into MiXCR, producing one record per CDR3 protein. In the table there are about 350,000 distinct CDR3 sequences, about a sixth of which are singletons. Sequencing was performed on PBMCs, mostly from graft donor cells, taken 360 days after TCRalphabeta/CD19-depleted stem cell transplant. These receptors were taken from a male patient between 2 and 15 years old who had a stem cell transplant for acute lymphoblastic leukemia, so the T cells may come from the graft donor.

In this sample, this clonotype turned up a few times. The gene calls are TRBV20-1 and TRBJ1-2, with 10 positions matching TRBD1. The junction had 3 bases not matched to a gene; V was cut back by 3 bases and J by 2 bases. The CDR3 contains 14 residues. Germline loops: CDR1 DFQATT, CDR2 SNEGSKA (reference sequence). CDR3 coding DNA: TGCAGTGCTAGTGACAGGGGGCTAAACTATGGCTACACCTTC. Translated, it gives CSASDRGLNYGYTF.

The genes are TRBV12-3 or TRBV12-4 and TRBJ2-7, with 7 bases lining up with TRBD2. V lost 2 bases, J lost 12 bases, and 10 bases stayed unmatched. This CDR3 is built from 13 residues. The CDR3: CASSLSYSGLPYF. The CDR3 nucleotides are TGTGCCAGCAGTTTATCGTACTCGGGACTACCGTACTTC.

The rearrangement joins TRBV28 to TRBJ1-5; D is unresolved. The CDR3 length is 17 residues. In germline, CDR1 is MDHEN, CDR2 SYDVKM. Trimming removed 4 bases from V and 0 bases from J, with 16 bases in between. This chain's CDR3 is CASSSDLGPYSNQPQHF. The CDR3 nucleotides read TGTGCCAGCAGTTCCGATCTTGGGCCCTATAGCAATCAGCCCCAGCATTTT. Full variable domain (rest looked up from reference TRBV28 and TRBJ1-5): DVKVTQSSRYLVKRTGEKVFLECVQDMDHENMFWYRQDPGLGLRLIYFSYDVKMKEKGDIPEGYSVSREKKERFSLILESASTNQTSMYLCASSSDLGPYSNQPQHFGDGTRLSIL.

The rearrangement joins TRBV29-1 to TRBJ1-1, with D perhaps TRBD1 (5 bases). The CDR3 has 15 residues. V was trimmed by 7 bases and J by 1 base, leaving 19 bases between them. Germline-derived CDR1 and CDR2 are SQVTM and ANQGSEA. Written as DNA, the CDR3 is TGCAGCGGAGAAAGGGGTCCCCTGACGAACACTGAAGCTTTCTTT. Its translation: CSGERGPLTNTEAFF. Complete variable domain (other parts from reference TRBV29-1 and TRBJ1-1): SAVISQKPSRDICQRGTSLTIQCQVDSQVTMMFWYRQQPGQSLTLIATANQGSEATYESGFVIDKFPISRPNLTFSTLTVSNMSPEDSSIYLCSGERGPLTNTEAFFGQGTRLTVV.

The chain links TRBV6-2 or TRBV6-3 to TRBJ2-1; 8 nucleotides line up with TRBD2. Germline V lookup: CDR1 MNHEY, CDR2 SVGEGT. The CDR3 totals 14 residues. J gave up 3 bases and V 7 bases, and 5 bases lay outside the gene matches. The CDR3 spells CASNRLANYNEQFF. The CDR3 DNA sequence: TGTGCCAGCAATCGACTAGCGAACTACAATGAGCAGTTCTTC.

The chain couples TRBV4-1 to TRBJ2-7; 7 bases are a match to TRBD1. After removal of 3 bases from V and 6 bases from J, the junction contained 5 bases not matched to a gene. This CDR3 is 13 amino acids long. The V gene's germline CDR1 is MGHRA and CDR2 YSYEKL. This CDR3 is CASSQHRGREQYF. The CDR3, as DNA: TGCGCCAGCAGCCAGCATAGGGGGCGCGAGCAGTACTTC.

This clonotype was found a few times. The J gene is TRBJ2-5, the V gene TRBV7-2; 15 bases line up with TRBD2. Germline V gene lookup returns CDR1 SGHTA and CDR2 FQGNSA. Trimming removed 6 bases from V and 7 bases from J; junction bases left unmatched: 9. The length of the CDR3 is 16 residues. In DNA form, the CDR3 reads TGTGCCAGCAGTTCCTCGGGACTAGCGGGAGGAGGGACCCAGTACTTC. This sequence encodes CASSSSGLAGGGTQYF. Using reference TRBV7-2 and TRBJ2-5 for the parts outside the CDR3, the full variable domain is GAGVSQSPSNKVTEKGKDVELRCDPISGHTALYWYRQSLGQGLEFLIYFQGNSAPDKSGLPSDRFSAERTGGSVSTLTIQRTQQEDSAVYLCASSSSGLAGGGTQYFGPGTRLLVL.